This record covers a single TCR beta chain. Trimming cost V 5 bases and J 3 bases, with 16 bases left between them. There are 15 residues in the CDR3. Germline CDR1 reads SGHVS; CDR2 reads FNYEAQ. The entry originates in a study of T cells in Graves' hyperthyroidism and ophthalmopathy. Amplified TCR beta CDR3 regions derived from RNA transcripts. The HTBI set primed first-round TCR CDR3 RT-PCR. TCRdb called the multiplex PCR reads again in MiXCR, with one record for every CDR3 protein. This table holds fewer than 900,000 distinct CDR3 sequences, approximately 18% found once. The sequenced sample consisted of blood. This clonotype was sampled from a woman between 50 and 59 years old with Graves' hyperthyroidism that later progressed to Graves' ophthalmopathy. The chain joins TRBV7-6 to TRBJ1-1; a possible D gene is TRBD1 (6 bases). CDR3: CASSANPRGDTEAFF. CDR3 in DNA: TGTGCCAGCAGCGCCAACCCAAGGGGGGACACTGAAGCTTTCTTT.